Below are 20 T cell receptor beta chains sequenced from a single sample in a study of T cell repertoires in cytomegalovirus infection (dated by TCRdb to the late 2010s). Instrument used: Illumina HiSeq 1500. TCRdb reprocessed the public reads (quality trimming at Q25 with fastp, clone calling with MiXCR) and kept in-frame beta chains. Rows are combined by CDR3 protein, so each entry shows the most common genes and DNA. Across this sample there are some 280,000 distinct CDR3 sequences, with 12% to 15% seen only once. In total, the top ten clones hold 8.5% to 10% of the sample. The sample comprised PBMCs. The receptors come from a human donor in good health (CMV status not recorded). Some clones in this sample may be carry-over from other donors' samples.

The CDR3 DNA reads as TGTGCCAGCAGCGTCCGGGACAGTCCCTCCGGATACACTGAAGCTTTCTTT. Its translation is CASSVRDSPSGYTEAFF. The chain recombines TRBV14 with TRBJ1-1, with 7 bases that match TRBD1. Looked up from germline, CDR1 is SGHDN and CDR2 is FVKESK. The ends lost 5 bases at V and 3 bases at J; junction bases unmatched: 15. CDR3 size: 17 residues. Together with reference TRBV14 and TRBJ1-1, the CDR3 gives the full variable domain: EAGVTQFPSHSVIEKGQTVTLRCDPISGHDNLYWYRRVMGKEIKFLLHFVKESKQDESGMPNNRFLAERTGGTYSTLKVQPAELEDSGVYFCASSVRDSPSGYTEAFFGQGTRLTVV.

This clonotype appeared many times. The chain links TRBV4-1 to TRBJ1-1; TRBD1 is a possible D gene (6 bases). Germline-derived CDR1 and CDR2 are MGHRA and YSYEKL. V lost 2 bases and J 4 bases, leaving 14 bases between the germline ends. The CDR3 contains 15 residues. The CDR3 nucleotides are TGCGCCAGCAGCCAATGGACAGACACCCGCACTGAAGCTTTCTTT. This translates into CASSQWTDTRTEAFF.

This clonotype has a count of ten or more. The chain is built from TRBV6-2 or TRBV6-3 and TRBJ2-7; 10 bases match TRBD2. The V gene end was trimmed by 1 base and the J gene end by 3 bases; junction bases not matched to a gene: 3. Germline V CDR1 and CDR2: MNHEY, SVGEGT. The length of the CDR3 is 15 residues. The CDR3 DNA reads TGTGCCAGCAGTTACTATCCTAGCGGGAGCTACGAGCAGTACTTC. It is translated as CASSYYPSGSYEQYF.

This clonotype showed up just a few times. This chain uses TRBV12-3 or TRBV12-4 with TRBJ1-1; D uncertain. The CDR3 runs to 14 residues. The ends were cut back, 4 bases at V and 1 base at J, with 10 bases in the middle. The CDR3 DNA follows: TGTGCCAGCAGTTATCTAAGCGGGAACACTGAAGCTTTCTTT. It yields the protein CASSYLSGNTEAFF.

This clonotype was seen a handful of times. This chain uses TRBV29-1 with TRBJ2-5; TRBD2 matches at 13 bases. The CDR3 has 14 amino acids. Germline-derived CDR1 and CDR2 are SQVTM and ANQGSEA. Trimming took 4 bases from V and 7 from J; bases not matched to a gene: 6. The CDR3 is CSVVGLAGIGTQYF. The CDR3 nucleotides are TGCAGCGTTGTGGGACTAGCGGGGATCGGGACCCAGTACTTC.

V is TRBV4-1 and J is TRBJ2-7; 11 nucleotides match TRBD1. Germline lookup yields CDR1 MGHRA and CDR2 YSYEKL. The CDR3 length is 15 residues. The V and J ends lost 0 bases and 2 bases, in that order; junction bases with no gene match: 0. CDR3 DNA: TGCGCCAGCAGCCAAGAGGACAGGGGGCCCTACGAGCAGTACTTC. It encodes CASSQEDRGPYEQYF.

The chain has TRBV19 and TRBJ1-5; no clear D. V was pared by 7 bases and J by 2 bases, with 12 bases between. Germline V gene lookup returns CDR1 LNHDA and CDR2 SQIVND (reference sequence). The CDR3 loop spans 14 amino acids. The CDR3 spells CASTEGRGNQPQHF. CDR3 bases: TGTGCCAGTACCGAGGGAAGGGGCAATCAGCCCCAGCATTTT. The full variable domain, rest sourced from reference TRBV19 and TRBJ1-5, is DGGITQSPKYLFRKEGQNVTLSCEQNLNHDAMYWYRQDPGQGLRLIYYSQIVNDFQKGDIAEGYSVSREKKESFPLTVTSAQKNPTAFYLCASTEGRGNQPQHFGDGTRLSIL.

This clonotype was found many times. The chain combines TRBV7-2 with TRBJ2-3; perhaps TRBD2 as D (5 bases). CDR1 and CDR2 from the germline V gene are SGHTA and FQGNSA. V was clipped by 5 bases and J by 4 bases, with 10 bases between them. The CDR3 has 13 residues. The CDR3 loop reads CASSLGLPDTQYF. Here the CDR3 DNA reads TGTGCCAGCAGCCTAGGACTCCCAGATACGCAGTATTTT.

This clonotype was seen at least ten times. The chain joins TRBV2 to TRBJ2-7; 9 bases are shared with TRBD1. Trimming at V came to 7 bases and at J to 5 bases, leaving 6 bases not matched to a gene. The CDR3 is made up of 13 amino acids. CDR1 and CDR2 from the germline V gene are SNHLY and FYNNEI. The CDR3 is CASMETGGNEQYF. CDR3 DNA sequence: TGTGCCAGCATGGAGACAGGGGGGAACGAGCAGTACTTC.

At least ten counts were recorded for this clonotype. The chain's CDR3 is CASSTSTGNTIYF. The DNA for the CDR3 is TGTGCCAGCAGCACCTCAACGGGAAACACCATATATTTT. The chain combines TRBV7-8 with TRBJ1-3, with D unclear. V was pared by 5 bases and J by 4 bases, with 9 bases between. The CDR3 spans 13 residues. Germline V gene sequence: CDR1 SGHVS, CDR2 FQNEAQ.

At least ten counts were recorded for this clonotype. The chain carries TRBV7-6 and TRBJ2-2; tentative D call: TRBD1 (5 bases). Germline assignment: CDR1 SGHVS and CDR2 FNYEAQ. CDR3 length: 16 amino acids. V lost 5 bases and J 2 bases, leaving 15 bases between the germline ends. The CDR3 loop reads CASSPLETANTGELFF. CDR3 coding DNA: TGTGCCAGCAGCCCCCTTGAGACAGCTAACACCGGGGAGCTGTTTTTT.

Only a few counts were recorded for this clonotype. The V gene is TRBV7-3, the J gene TRBJ2-3; perhaps TRBD1 as D (5 bases). This CDR3 comprises 14 residues. In germline, CDR1 is SGHTA, CDR2 FQGTGA. The V end was cut by 5 bases, the J end by 7 bases, with 16 bases between. CDR3 protein: CASSPTDRQHTQYF. The CDR3 nucleotides are TGTGCCAGCAGCCCGACCGACCGACAGCATACGCAGTATTTT. Filled out from reference TRBV7-3 and TRBJ2-3, the complete variable domain reads GAGVSQTPSNKVTEKGKYVELRCDPISGHTALYWYRQSLGQGPEFLIYFQGTGAADDSGLPNDRFFAVRPEGSVSTLKIQRTERGDSAVYLCASSPTDRQHTQYFGPGTRLTVL.

There are many counts of this clonotype. The chain has TRBV7-2 and TRBJ2-5; TRBD2 matches 10 bases. From germline, CDR1 is SGHTA and CDR2 FQGNSA. With 5 bases clipped from V and 4 bases from J, the junction kept 7 bases outside the gene matches. The length of the CDR3 is 15 residues. CDR3 sequence reads: CASSGGLAGAETQYF. In DNA, the CDR3 is TGTGCCAGCAGCGGCGGGCTAGCGGGAGCAGAGACCCAGTACTTC.

In DNA form, the CDR3 reads TGCAGTGCTAGAGTGGGACCTCACTCCTATGGCTACACCTTC. This codes for CSARVGPHSYGYTF. V is TRBV20-1 and J is TRBJ1-2, with D perhaps matching TRBD1 (5 bases). This CDR3 comprises 14 residues. V lost 1 base and J lost 4, with 13 bases in between. The germline CDR1 and CDR2 sequences are DFQATT and SNEGSKA (reference sequence).

The chain combines TRBV6-2 or TRBV6-3 with TRBJ2-2, with D unresolved. CDR3 size: 14 residues. V was clipped by 2 bases and J by 4 bases, with 8 bases between them. CDR1 and CDR2 from the germline V gene are MNHEY and SVGEGT. The CDR3 reads CASSYGVSTGELFF. CDR3 bases: TGTGCCAGCAGTTACGGCGTTTCCACCGGGGAGCTGTTTTTT.

There are a few counts of this clonotype. V gene TRBV5-1 combines with J gene TRBJ2-5, with D perhaps TRBD1 or TRBD2 (5 bases each). Trimming left V 0 bases short and J 5 bases short, with 8 bases between. The CDR3 is 13 amino acids. From germline, CDR1 is SGHRS and CDR2 YFSETQ. CDR3 nucleotides: TGCGCCAGCAGCTTGGAAGGGACGGAGACCCAGTACTTC. The encoded protein is CASSLEGTETQYF.

Ten or more counts support this clonotype. V is TRBV5-4 and J is TRBJ1-2; D gene uncertain. The CDR3 spans 12 residues. V lost 1 base and J 8 bases, leaving 9 bases between the germline ends. Germline loops: CDR1 SGHNT, CDR2 YYREEE (reference sequence). The DNA of the CDR3 is TGTGCCAGCAGCTTGTGGCAGGCGGGCTACACCTTC. It translates to CASSLWQAGYTF.

This clonotype was recorded many times. The chain combines TRBV11-2 with TRBJ2-7; TRBD1 agrees at 8 bases. The CDR3 covers 16 residues. Per the germline V gene, CDR1 is SGHAT and CDR2 is FQNNGV. Trimming cost V 3 bases and J 5 bases; bases outside gene matches: 12. Here the CDR3 DNA reads TGTGCCAGCAGCTTGACCCCTGGACAGGGTGGGAACGAGCAGTACTTC. The encoded protein is CASSLTPGQGGNEQYF.

The V and J genes are TRBV6-5 and TRBJ1-2; 7 bases fit TRBD1. V dropped 2 bases and J dropped 8; count of bases not matched to a gene: 8. Germline CDR1 MNHEY, CDR2 SVGAGI. The CDR3 loop spans 14 amino acids. The CDR3 reads CASSYTVDRRGYTF. The CDR3 DNA reads as TGTGCCAGCAGTTACACAGTGGACAGGAGGGGCTACACCTTC.

This clonotype was seen at least ten times. The gene calls are TRBV7-2 and TRBJ2-1; no clear D. This CDR3 comprises 12 residues. Germline V CDR1 and CDR2: SGHTA, FQGNSA. V lost 3 bases to trimming and J lost 8 bases, with 8 bases between them. CDR3 in amino acids: CASSFGAYEQFF. The CDR3, as DNA: TGTGCCAGCAGCTTTGGTGCATATGAGCAGTTCTTC.